These T cell receptor beta chains were read from a single sample in a study of identical twins. TCRdb called the 5' RACE reads again in MiXCR, with one record for every CDR3 protein. The profile shows about 150,000 distinct CDR3 sequences, approximately 4% of them singletons. Sequenced sample: memory T cells sorted from blood. Every receptor here comes from a man aged 18 to 29 in good health. Both conserved end residues are part of each CDR3. D genes are given only for firm matches. Clone size is given as once, few or many counts, or a class when the clone is expanded.

TRBV7-8	many	-	TRBJ2-1	TGTGCCAGCAGCGTGAACAGGCGGGGCTACAATGAGCAGTTCTTC	CASSVNRRGYNEQFF
TRBV7-8	many	TRBD1	TRBJ2-7	TGTGCCAGCAGCCCAACAGGGGGTAGGTACGAGCAGTACTTC	CASSPTGGRYEQYF
TRBV28	many	-	TRBJ2-5	TGTGCCAGCAGTCATCCGGCGTGGCAAGAGACCCAGTACTTC	CASSHPAWQETQYF
TRBV6-2/TRBV6-3	many	-	TRBJ2-4	TGTGCCAGCAGTTACAAGTCGGTGATCCTAGCCAAAAACATTCAGTACTTC	CASSYKSVILAKNIQYF
TRBV7-3	many	-	TRBJ2-3	TGTGCCAGCAGCCGGGACCTAGGAAAGCAGTATTTT	CASSRDLGKQYF
TRBV27	many	TRBD2	TRBJ2-7	TGTGCCAGCAGTACTAGGACTAGCGGGGTCGTTGACGAGCAGTACTTC	CASSTRTSGVVDEQYF
TRBV20-1	many	-	TRBJ2-3	TGCAGCGCGGTGGGGCAGGCCACAGATACGCAGTATTTT	CSAVGQATDTQYF
TRBV20-1	many	-	TRBJ2-3	TGCAGTGCTAGAGATGGAGGGACCACAGATACGCAGTATTTT	CSARDGGTTDTQYF
TRBV5-1	many	-	TRBJ2-5	TGCGCCAGCAGCTTGCCGACTTCCAAGGAGACCCAGTACTTC	CASSLPTSKETQYF
TRBV12-3/TRBV12-4	many	-	TRBJ1-5	TGTGCCAGCAGTTTTTTAGCGGGGAGCAATCAGCCCCAGCATTTT	CASSFLAGSNQPQHF